This entry lists 10 T cell receptor beta chains sequenced from one sample in a study of T cells after yellow fever vaccination. A single record per CDR3 protein comes from TCRdb applying MiXCR to the 5' RACE reads. The data hold 450,000 to 600,000 distinct CDR3 sequences, with less than 15% observed a single time. Here the sequenced sample was PBMCs, taken on the day of the yellow fever booster vaccination. These receptors were taken from a man aged 25 to 45 who received the YFV17D yellow fever vaccine.

A few counts support this clonotype. V and J are TRBV27 and TRBJ2-7; D might be TRBD1 (6 bases). From germline, CDR1 is MNHEY and CDR2 SMNVEV (reference sequence). V gave up 6 bases and J gave up 5 bases, with 20 bases separating them. The CDR3 loop spans 15 amino acids. The DNA for the CDR3 is TGTGCCAGCAGGTTGGGTGGGACGCCAGGGGACGAGCAGTACTTC. Translated: CASRLGGTPGDEQYF.

This clonotype was seen a few times. The CDR3 loop reads CASNEQGFHEQYF. CDR3 sequence (DNA): TGTGCCAGCAACGAACAGGGGTTCCACGAGCAGTACTTC. This chain connects TRBV2 to TRBJ2-7; 7 bases agree with TRBD1. Unmatched junction bases numbered 8, after V lost 7 bases and J lost 5 bases. Germline V gene lookup returns CDR1 SNHLY and CDR2 FYNNEI. This CDR3 is built from 13 residues.

V is TRBV20-1 and J is TRBJ1-4; no firm D call. The germline V gene has CDR1 DFQATT and CDR2 SNEGSKA (reference sequence). The germline V and J ends were trimmed by 6 bases and 5 bases, with 10 bases remaining between them. The CDR3 extends over 12 amino acids. CDR3 DNA sequence: TGCAGTGCCCCGGAGAGAAATGAAAAACTGTTTTTT. Translation: CSAPERNEKLFF.

This clonotype was observed a handful of times. The genes are TRBV9 and TRBJ2-1; the D gene is possibly TRBD1 (6 bases). V was cut by 0 bases and J by 9 bases, with 19 bases left in between. The CDR3 extends over 16 amino acids. Germline V gene lookup returns CDR1 SGDLS and CDR2 YYNGEE. The CDR3 DNA follows: TGTGCCAGCAGCGTAGCAGGTATAGGTAAGGGGGTTGAGCAGTTCTTC. Translated: CASSVAGIGKGVEQFF. The full variable domain, rest sourced from reference TRBV9 and TRBJ2-1, is DSGVTQTPKHLITATGQRVTLRCSPRSGDLSVYWYQQSLDQGLQFLIQYYNGEERAKGNILERFSAQQFPDLHSELNLSSLELGDSALYFCASSVAGIGKGVEQFFGPGTRLTVL.

V is TRBV5-7 and J is TRBJ2-7; D call uncertain. TRBV5-7 is an ORF; its function is uncertain. This CDR3 has 15 amino acids. V was clipped by 0 bases and J by 2 bases, with 12 bases between them. CDR3 protein: CASSLAYLETYEQYF. The CDR3 DNA follows: TGTGCCAGCAGCTTGGCCTATCTAGAAACCTACGAGCAGTACTTC.

In this sample, this clonotype turned up a few times. V and J are TRBV19 and TRBJ2-1; D gene uncertain. CDR1 LNHDA and CDR2 SQIVND come from the germline V gene (reference sequence). CDR3 size: 14 residues. V lost 5 bases and J lost 5, with 13 bases in between. This chain's CDR3 is CASSLARAHNEQFF. The CDR3 DNA follows: TGTGCCAGTAGTCTGGCTAGGGCCCACAATGAGCAGTTCTTC.

The chain joins TRBV7-9 to TRBJ2-7, with D hard to call. V was clipped by 3 bases and J by 3 bases, with 6 bases between them. Germline lookup yields CDR1 SEHNR and CDR2 FQNEAQ (reference sequence). This CDR3 contains 12 residues. This chain's CDR3 is CASSFGNYEQYF. For the CDR3, the DNA is TGTGCCAGCAGCTTCGGTAACTACGAGCAGTACTTC.

In this sample, this clonotype turned up a few times. This chain joins TRBV20-1 and TRBJ2-2, with 7 nucleotides matching TRBD2. V lost 3 bases to trimming and J lost 5 bases; unmatched junction nucleotides: 6. The CDR3 sequence is 14 residues long. Germline-derived CDR1 and CDR2 are DFQATT and SNEGSKA (reference sequence). The CDR3 sequence is CSARAGEGTGELFF. The CDR3, as DNA: TGCAGTGCTAGGGCGGGAGAAGGAACCGGGGAGCTGTTTTTT.

The chain joins TRBV19 to TRBJ2-1, with unresolved D. The germline V and J ends were trimmed by 1 base and 6 bases, with 7 bases remaining between them. This CDR3 has 13 amino acids. CDR1 is LNHDA and CDR2 is SQIVND in the germline V gene (reference sequence). The CDR3 sequence is CASSIVRSNEQFF. In DNA form, the CDR3 reads TGTGCCAGTAGTATAGTGCGTAGCAATGAGCAGTTCTTC.

J is TRBJ1-2 and V is TRBV28, with D possibly being TRBD1 (5 bases). Trimming pared 5 bases from V and 12 bases from J, leaving 22 bases between. The germline V gene has CDR1 MDHEN and CDR2 SYDVKM. The CDR3 runs 14 residues. In DNA form, the CDR3 reads TGTGCCAGCAGTCCAGGCCCGCAGGGTCCCGGTGACACCTTC. It encodes CASSPGPQGPGDTF.